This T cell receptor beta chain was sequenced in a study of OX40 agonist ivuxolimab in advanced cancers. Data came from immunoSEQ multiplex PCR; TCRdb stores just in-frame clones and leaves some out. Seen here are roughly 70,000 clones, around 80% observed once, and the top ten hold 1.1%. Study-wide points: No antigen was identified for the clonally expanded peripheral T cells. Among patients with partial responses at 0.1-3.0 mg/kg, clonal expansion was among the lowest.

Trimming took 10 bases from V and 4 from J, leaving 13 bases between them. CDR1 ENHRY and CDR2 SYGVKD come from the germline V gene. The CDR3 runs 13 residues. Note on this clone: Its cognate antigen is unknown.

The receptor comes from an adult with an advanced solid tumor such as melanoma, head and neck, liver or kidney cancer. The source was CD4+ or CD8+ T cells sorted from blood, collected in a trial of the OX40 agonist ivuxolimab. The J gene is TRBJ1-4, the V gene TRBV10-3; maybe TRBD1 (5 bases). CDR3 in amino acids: CATAGGINEKLFF. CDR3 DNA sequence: TGTGCCACCGCGGGGGGAATTAATGAAAAACTGTTTTTT.